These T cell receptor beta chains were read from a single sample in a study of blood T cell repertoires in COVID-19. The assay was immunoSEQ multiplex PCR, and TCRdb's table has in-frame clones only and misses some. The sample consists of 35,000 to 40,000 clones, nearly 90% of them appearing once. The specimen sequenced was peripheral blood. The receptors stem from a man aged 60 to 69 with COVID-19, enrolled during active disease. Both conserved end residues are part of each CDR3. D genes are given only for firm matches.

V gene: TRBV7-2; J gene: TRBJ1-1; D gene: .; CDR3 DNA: TGTGCCAGCAGCCCCCTGGGCGTTGAAGCTTTCTTT; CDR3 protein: CASSPLGVEAFF
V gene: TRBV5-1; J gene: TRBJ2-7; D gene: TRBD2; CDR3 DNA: TGCGCCAGCAGCTTGTCGGGCGGGAGGGCCTACGAGCAGTACTTC; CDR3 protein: CASSLSGGRAYEQYF
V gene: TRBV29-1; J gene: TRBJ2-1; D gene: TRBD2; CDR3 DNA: TGCAGCGTTGTGGGAGGGAGCTCCTACAATGAGCAGTTCTTC; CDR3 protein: CSVVGGSSYNEQFF
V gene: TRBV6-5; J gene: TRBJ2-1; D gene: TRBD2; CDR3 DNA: TGTGCCAGCAGCACCGTAGCGGGACCCTACAATGAGCAGTTCTTC; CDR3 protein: CASSTVAGPYNEQFF
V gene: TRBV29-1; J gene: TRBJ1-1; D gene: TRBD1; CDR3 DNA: TGCAGCGTTGAAGGGGGACAGGGGGCAGAAGGAGCTTTCTTT; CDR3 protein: CSVEGGQGAEGAFF
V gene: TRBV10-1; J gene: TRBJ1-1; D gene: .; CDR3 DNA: TGCGCCAGCAGTGCAACAAACACTGAAGCTTTCTTT; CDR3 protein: CASSATNTEAFF
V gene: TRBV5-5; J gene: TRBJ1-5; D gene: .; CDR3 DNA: TGTGCCAGCAGCTTGGCCGGCGGGAGAAGGGATCAGCCCCAGCATTTT; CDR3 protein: CASSLAGGRRDQPQHF
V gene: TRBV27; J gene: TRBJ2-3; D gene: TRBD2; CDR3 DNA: TGTGCCAGCAGGTCGACTAGCGGGGGCACAGATACGCAGTATTTT; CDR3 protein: CASRSTSGGTDTQYF
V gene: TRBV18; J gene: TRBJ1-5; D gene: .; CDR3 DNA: TGTGCCAGCTCGAAAGGGGAAGGGGCACGGCAGCCCCAGCATTTT; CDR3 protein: CASSKGEGARQPQHF
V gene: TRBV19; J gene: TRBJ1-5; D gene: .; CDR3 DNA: TGTGCCAGTAGTACAGGGCTGCGGCCCCAGCATTTT; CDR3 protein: CASSTGLRPQHF
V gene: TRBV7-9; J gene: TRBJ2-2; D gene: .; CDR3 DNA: TGTGCCAGCAGCTTAGGACAGACCACCGGGGAGCTGTTTTTT; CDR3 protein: CASSLGQTTGELFF
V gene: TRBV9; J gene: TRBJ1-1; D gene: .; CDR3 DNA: TGTGCCAGCAGCGTAGCTCAGGGGCTGGGGGACACTGAAGCTTTCTTT; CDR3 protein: CASSVAQGLGDTEAFF